The 26 T cell receptor beta chains below were found in one sample sequenced in a study of T cells after yellow fever vaccination. TCRdb re-analysed the 5' RACE reads in MiXCR, keeping a single row per CDR3 protein. The sample yields about 300,000 distinct CDR3 sequences, approximately 3.9% seen once. Specimen: PBMCs, collected 5 days after the yellow fever booster vaccination. The receptor source for this set is a man aged 18 to 30 who received the YFV17D yellow fever vaccine.

The sample holds a few counts of this clonotype. This chain links TRBV28 with TRBJ2-7; 7 nucleotides line up with TRBD2. The CDR3 extends over 14 amino acids. V lost 8 bases, J lost 2 bases, and 9 bases stayed unmatched. Germline loops: CDR1 MDHEN, CDR2 SYDVKM. DNA for the CDR3: TGTGCCAGCGGGGGGGGGAGATTCCCCTACGAGCAGTACGTC. It specifies CASGGGRFPYEQYV.

This clonotype has only a few counts. The chain links TRBV12-3 or TRBV12-4 to TRBJ2-3, with no clear D. The length of the CDR3 is 12 residues. V was pared by 3 bases and J by 5 bases, with 6 bases between. The chain's CDR3 is CASSFAQDTQYF. The CDR3 coding sequence is TGTGCCAGCAGTTTCGCGCAAGATACGCAGTATTTT.

This clonotype was seen repeatedly, ten times or more. The genes are TRBV27 and TRBJ2-6, with a weak D call TRBD1 (5 bases). The V gene's germline CDR1 is MNHEY and CDR2 SMNVEV (reference sequence). The CDR3 extends over 16 amino acids. V lost 8 bases, J lost 0 bases, and 14 bases lay in between. Here the CDR3 reads CASRLQASSGANVLTF. DNA of the CDR3: TGTGCCAGCCGCTTACAGGCGTCCTCTGGGGCCAACGTCCTGACTTTC.

This clonotype was found many times. The rearrangement uses TRBV11-2 and TRBJ1-1; D remains ambiguous. V shed 0 bases and J shed 7 bases, with 9 bases lying between them. The CDR3 consists of 13 residues. CDR1 SGHAT and CDR2 FQNNGV come from the germline V gene. The CDR3 here is CASSLDRHGEAFF. In DNA form, the CDR3 reads TGTGCCAGCAGCTTAGACCGCCACGGTGAAGCTTTCTTT.

This clonotype has ten or more counts. The rearrangement uses TRBV7-2 and TRBJ2-1, with 11 bases aligning to TRBD2. The CDR3 spans 16 residues. Germline V gives CDR1 SGHTA, CDR2 FQGNSA. The trim removed 6 bases at V and 5 bases at J, leaving 9 bases unmatched. CDR3 protein: CASSRSSGGVDNEQFF. Here the CDR3 DNA reads TGTGCCAGCAGTCGAAGTAGCGGGGGGGTAGACAATGAGCAGTTCTTC.

The chain has TRBV18 and TRBJ1-4, with 9 bases identical to TRBD1. V trimming: 3 bases; J trimming: 8 bases; junction bases outside the gene matches: 7. The V gene's germline CDR1 is KGHSH and CDR2 LQKENI. The length of the CDR3 is 15 residues. CDR3 protein: CASSPGTGNGEKLFF. In DNA, the CDR3 is TGTGCCAGCTCACCGGGGACAGGGAACGGAGAAAAACTGTTTTTT.

This clonotype was counted only a few times. The chain employs TRBV20-1 and TRBJ1-6; D not certain. The CDR3 is made up of 15 amino acids. Trimming shortened V by 2 bases and J by 0 bases, and 8 bases separated the two germline ends. Germline V gene sequence: CDR1 DFQATT, CDR2 SNEGSKA (reference sequence). This CDR3 is CSARFTASYNSPLHF. As DNA, the CDR3 is TGCAGTGCTAGATTCACCGCCTCCTATAATTCACCCCTCCACTTT.

This clonotype was detected many times. This chain uses TRBV19 with TRBJ2-3; D gene uncertain. In germline, CDR1 is LNHDA, CDR2 SQIVND (reference sequence). The germline V and J ends were trimmed by 8 bases and 5 bases, with 11 bases remaining between them. CDR3 size: 12 residues. CDR3 DNA: TGTGCCAGTGGGGTCCGCGGAGATACGCAGTATTTT. Its protein product is CASGVRGDTQYF.

The chain carries TRBV6-5 and TRBJ1-2; weak D call: TRBD1 (5 bases). V lost 0 bases and J lost 4, with 18 bases in between. The CDR3 length is 17 residues. Germline lookup yields CDR1 MNHEY and CDR2 SVGAGI. The CDR3 DNA follows: TGTGCCAGCAGTTACTCGAGGGAATTTGCAGGGAGCTATGGCTACACCTTC. It codes for CASSYSREFAGSYGYTF.

This clonotype came up many times. This sequence joins TRBV29-1 and TRBJ2-4; D remains ambiguous. This CDR3 is built from 12 residues. Deletions cut 6 bases from V and 7 bases from J, with 13 bases between. In germline, CDR1 is SQVTM, CDR2 ANQGSEA. The DNA of the CDR3 is TGCAGCGTCGCCGGCCTTGGGAACATTCAGTACTTC. Amino acid sequence: CSVAGLGNIQYF.

This clonotype was seen only a few times. The gene calls are TRBV7-2 and TRBJ2-3, with a tentative D call TRBD2 (7 bases). This CDR3 spans 18 amino acids. Germline-derived CDR1 and CDR2 are SGHTA and FQGNSA. Trimming took off 3 bases at V and 2 bases at J, with 21 bases between the two ends. CDR3 coding DNA: TGTGCCAGCAGCTTCCCACCCCGGGGCGGGGGCTCCACAGATACGCAGTATTTT. Translating it yields CASSFPPRGGGSTDTQYF.

This clonotype was recorded a few times. The J gene is TRBJ2-1, the V gene TRBV25-1; D not resolved. The CDR3 runs to 15 residues. Germline CDR1 and CDR2: MGHDK and SYGVNS. V lost 2 bases and J 2 bases, leaving 10 bases between the germline ends. CDR3 nucleotide sequence: TGTGCCAGCAGTGAACAGATCGCTACCTACAATGAGCAGTTCTTC. This sequence encodes CASSEQIATYNEQFF. The full variable domain, its missing parts supplied by reference TRBV25-1 and TRBJ2-1, is EADIYQTPRYLVIGTGKKITLECSQTMGHDKMYWYQQDPGMELHLIHYSYGVNSTEKGDLSSESTVSRIRTEHFPLTLESARPSHTSQYLCASSEQIATYNEQFFGPGTRLTVL.

This clonotype was recorded a few times. The rearrangement joins TRBV18 to TRBJ1-2; maybe TRBD1 (5 bases). Trimming pared 5 bases from V and 8 bases from J, leaving 12 bases between. The germline V gene has CDR1 KGHSH and CDR2 LQKENI. The CDR3 extends over 12 amino acids. Written as DNA, the CDR3 is TGTGCCAGCTCAAAGAGGGGTGAAGGCTACACCTTC. This codes for CASSKRGEGYTF.

This clonotype was picked up a small number of times. The gene calls are TRBV11-2 and TRBJ1-1; tentatively, D is TRBD1 (6 bases). This CDR3 region has 13 residues. V lost 8 bases and J 4 bases, leaving 14 bases between the germline ends. Per germline, CDR1 SGHAT and CDR2 FQNNGV. CDR3 DNA sequence: TGTGCCAGCGCAGGGGATCTCTTCACTGAAGCTTTCTTT. As protein: CASAGDLFTEAFF.

This chain connects TRBV7-3 to TRBJ2-5, with D hard to call. Germline CDR1 reads SGHTA; CDR2 reads FQGTGA. V was trimmed by 4 bases and J by 4 bases, leaving 16 bases between them. The CDR3 runs to 15 residues. The CDR3 DNA reads TGTGCCAGCAGCTCGGCGCCAGGTAACGGAGAGACCCAGTACTTC. This sequence encodes CASSSAPGNGETQYF. Together with reference TRBV7-3 and TRBJ2-5, the CDR3 gives the full variable domain: GAGVSQTPSNKVTEKGKYVELRCDPISGHTALYWYRQSLGQGPEFLIYFQGTGAADDSGLPNDRFFAVRPEGSVSTLKIQRTERGDSAVYLCASSSAPGNGETQYFGPGTRLLVL.

This clonotype showed up just a few times. The rearrangement joins TRBV29-1 to TRBJ1-2, with D possibly TRBD1 on 5 matching bases. Trimming cost V 7 bases and J 6 bases, with 12 bases left between them. The CDR3 has 11 residues. CDR1 and CDR2 from the germline V gene are SQVTM and ANQGSEA. CDR3 bases: TGCAGCGCCCCCGGGGCGGATGGCTACACCTTC. As protein: CSAPGADGYTF.

In this sample, this clonotype turned up many times. The V call is TRBV2, the J call TRBJ1-4, with D unclear. The V end lost 3 bases, the J end lost 0 bases, and 14 bases lay between the germline ends. The CDR3 is 17 amino acids. Germline V gene sequence: CDR1 SNHLY, CDR2 FYNNEI. CDR3 amino acids: CASSDRLAAATNEKLFF. CDR3 DNA: TGTGCCAGCAGTGATCGGCTCGCGGCAGCAACTAATGAAAAACTGTTTTTT. Looking up the rest from reference TRBV2 and TRBJ1-4 gives the full variable domain: EPEVTQTPSHQVTQMGQEVILRCVPISNHLYFYWYRQILGQKVEFLVSFYNNEISEKSEIFDDQFSVERPDGSNFTLKIRSTKLEDSAMYFCASSDRLAAATNEKLFFGSGTQLSVL.

Many counts were recorded for this clonotype. The J gene is TRBJ2-5, the V gene TRBV12-3 or TRBV12-4; TRBD1 matches at 11 bases. The junction had 5 bases not matched to a gene; V was cut back by 3 bases and J by 5 bases. The CDR3 runs 15 residues. CDR3 protein: CASSLADRGRETQYF. The CDR3 DNA sequence: TGTGCCAGCAGTTTGGCGGACAGGGGGCGTGAGACCCAGTACTTC.

This clonotype was detected a few times. V and J are TRBV6-2 or TRBV6-3 and TRBJ2-3, with 7 bases lining up with TRBD1. With V trimmed by 8 bases and J by 0 bases, 2 bases remained unmatched. Looked up from germline, CDR1 is MNHEY and CDR2 is SVGEGT. The length of the CDR3 is 13 residues. The DNA for the CDR3 is TGTGCCAGCGAGACAGGGAGCACAGATACGCAGTATTTT. As protein: CASETGSTDTQYF.

There are many counts of this clonotype. This chain uses TRBV12-3 or TRBV12-4 with TRBJ1-2; 11 nucleotides agree with TRBD1. V gave up 1 base and J gave up 7 bases; unmatched junction bases: 8. The CDR3 is 16 residues long. CDR3 sequence reads: CASSLGRTGGGRGYTF. In nucleotides, the CDR3 is TGTGCCAGCAGTTTAGGGAGGACAGGGGGCGGTCGTGGCTACACCTTC.

This clonotype was detected only a few times. The chain joins TRBV4-1 to TRBJ2-6, with 10 bases that match TRBD1. V shed 1 base, J shed 1 base, and the junction held 7 bases outside the gene matches. CDR1 and CDR2 (germline): MGHRA, YSYEKL. The CDR3 runs to 19 residues. The CDR3 loop reads CASSQGIRDRGSGANVLTF. The CDR3 DNA follows: TGCGCCAGCAGCCAAGGTATACGGGACAGGGGTTCTGGGGCCAACGTCCTGACTTTC.

Only a few counts were recorded for this clonotype. This sequence joins TRBV18 and TRBJ2-7; D tentatively reads TRBD1 or TRBD2 (6 bases each). The CDR3 runs to 14 residues. With 6 bases removed from V and 2 bases from J, the gap between germline ends came to 14 bases. Germline CDR1 KGHSH, CDR2 LQKENI. The CDR3 region is CASSGGAGAYEQYV. DNA of the CDR3: TGTGCCAGCTCGGGGGGTGCAGGGGCCTACGAGCAGTACGTC.

This chain links TRBV12-3 or TRBV12-4 with TRBJ1-1, with a weak D call TRBD1 (5 bases). V dropped 1 base and J dropped 5 bases, with 17 bases sitting between them. CDR3 length equals 16 residues. The CDR3 is CASSLGGSGTPTEAFF. DNA of the CDR3: TGTGCCAGCAGTTTAGGAGGTTCAGGGACGCCAACTGAAGCTTTCTTT.

This clonotype has a handful of counts. The chain uses TRBV4-2 and TRBJ2-5, with D tentatively TRBD2 (6 bases). The CDR3 runs 14 residues. From germline, CDR1 is LGHNA and CDR2 YNFKEQ. V was cut by 1 base and J by 0 bases, with 6 bases left in between. The CDR3 spells CASSQGDYQETQYF. Written as DNA, the CDR3 is TGTGCCAGCAGCCAAGGGGACTACCAAGAGACCCAGTACTTC.

The chain has TRBV6-2 or TRBV6-3 and TRBJ2-1; a weak D match, TRBD2 (6 bases). Germline V gene sequence: CDR1 MNHEY, CDR2 SVGEGT. Trimming pared 2 bases from V and 9 bases from J, leaving 8 bases between. The CDR3 totals 12 residues. CDR3 residues: CASSYRRGEQFF. CDR3 DNA sequence: TGTGCCAGCAGTTACAGGCGGGGTGAGCAGTTCTTC.

V usage is TRBV30 and J usage is TRBJ2-1, with D uncertain. V lost 4 bases and J lost 6, with 13 bases in between. The CDR3 consists of 13 residues. The V gene's germline CDR1 is GTSNPN and CDR2 SVGIG (reference sequence). CDR3 residues: CAWNRGTANEQFF. The CDR3 region has the DNA TGTGCCTGGAATCGTGGAACAGCCAATGAGCAGTTCTTC.